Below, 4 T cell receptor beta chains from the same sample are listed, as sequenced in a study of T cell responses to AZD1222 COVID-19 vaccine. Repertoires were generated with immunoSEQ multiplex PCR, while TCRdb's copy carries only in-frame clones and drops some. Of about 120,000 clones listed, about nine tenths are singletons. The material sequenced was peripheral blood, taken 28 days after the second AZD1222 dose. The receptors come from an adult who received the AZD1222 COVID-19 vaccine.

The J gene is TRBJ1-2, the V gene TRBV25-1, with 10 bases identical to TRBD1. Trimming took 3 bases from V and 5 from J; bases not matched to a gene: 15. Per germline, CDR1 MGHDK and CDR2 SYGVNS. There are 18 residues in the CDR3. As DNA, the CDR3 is TGTGCCAGCAGTGACTCTGGGGGTGGAGACAGGGGGCTTTATGGCTACACCTTC. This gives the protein CASSDSGGGDRGLYGYTF.

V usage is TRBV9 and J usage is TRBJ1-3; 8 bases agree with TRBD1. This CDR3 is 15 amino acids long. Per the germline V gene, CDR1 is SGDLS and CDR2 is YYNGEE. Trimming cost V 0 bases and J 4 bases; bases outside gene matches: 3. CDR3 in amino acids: CASSVEDRAGNTIYF. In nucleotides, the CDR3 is TGTGCCAGCAGCGTAGAGGACAGGGCCGGAAACACCATATATTTT.

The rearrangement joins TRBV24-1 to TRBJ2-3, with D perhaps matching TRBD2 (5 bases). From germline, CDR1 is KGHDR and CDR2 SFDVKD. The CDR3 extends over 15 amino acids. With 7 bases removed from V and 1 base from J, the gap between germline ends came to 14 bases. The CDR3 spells CATSKGASGTDTQYF. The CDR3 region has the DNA TGTGCCACCAGCAAGGGAGCCTCCGGCACAGATACGCAGTATTTT.

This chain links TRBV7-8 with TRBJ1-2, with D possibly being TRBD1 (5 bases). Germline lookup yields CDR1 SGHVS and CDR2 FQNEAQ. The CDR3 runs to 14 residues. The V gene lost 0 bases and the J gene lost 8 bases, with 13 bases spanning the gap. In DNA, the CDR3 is TGTGCCAGCAGCTTAGCGCCGGCAGGGCAAGGCTACACCTTC. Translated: CASSLAPAGQGYTF.